This TCR beta chain was identified during a study of cytomegalovirus exposure and HLA in healthy donors. The CDR3 has 15 amino acids. Germline CDR1 is SGHTA and CDR2 is FQGNSA. Trimming shortened V by 0 bases and J by 0 bases, and 9 bases separated the two germline ends. Assay used: immunoSEQ multiplex PCR; TCRdb lists only in-frame clones, some missing. The sample carries fewer than 400,000 clones, approximately 86% recorded once. The origin of this receptor is a man aged 25-40 years in good health and CMV-seronegative. The chain joins TRBV7-2 to TRBJ2-7; D might be TRBD2 (5 bases). Material: PBMCs. CDR3: CASSLAGMSSYEQYF. CDR3 sequence (DNA): TGTGCCAGCAGCTTAGCCGGGATGAGCTCCTACGAGCAGTACTTC.